A single sample is the source of the 27 T cell receptor beta chains below, sequenced in a study of T cell clonality in common variable immunodeficiency. Sequencing was performed with immunoSEQ multiplex PCR; in TCRdb, only in-frame clones are kept and a portion is missing. The sample gives under 35,000 clones, none seen only once, and the top ten clones hold around 4%. Sequencing used peripheral blood mononuclear cells. These receptors all stem from a person aged 18 to 75 in good health.

Many counts were recorded for this clone. Read data end 3 residues before the CDR3 end; the end is taken from the germline J gene. This chain links TRBV4-2 with TRBJ2-2; tentatively, D is TRBD1 (6 bases). This CDR3 has 17 residues. Trimming removed 0 bases from V and 6 bases from J, with 17 bases in between. CDR1 and CDR2 from the germline V gene are LGHNA and YNFKEQ. CDR3 DNA, as far as it was read: TGTGCCAGCAGCCAAGAAGACGGTGCAGGGGTTCCCGGGGAG. Translated, it gives CASSQEDGAGVPGE. The CDR3 reads in full as CASSQEDGAGVPGELFF.

This clone was picked up a small number of times. Partial CDR3 DNA: TGCAGTGCTAGGCCAGGGGGGCGCAATCAGCCG. Translation gives CSARPGGRNQP. The CDR3 reads in full as CSARPGGRNQPQYF. The chain combines TRBV20-1 with TRBJ2-3, with TRBD1 as a possible D gene (7 bases). Read coverage stops 3 residues before the CDR3 terminus; the germline J gene supplies the remainder. From germline, CDR1 is DFQATT and CDR2 SNEGSKA (reference sequence). This CDR3 has 14 residues.

This clone was seen many times. The read ends 3 residues early relative to the CDR3; the germline J gene fills the gap. The rearrangement uses TRBV30 and TRBJ2-7; TRBD1 is a possible D gene (6 bases). The germline CDR1 and CDR2 sequences are GTSNPN and SVGIG (reference sequence). V gave up 0 bases and J gave up 6 bases, with 15 bases separating them. There are 14 residues in the CDR3. CDR3 DNA (partial): TGTGCCTGGAGTGTTGAAGGGGGAGTGGGCGAG. This codes for CAWSVEGGVGE. The entire CDR3 protein is CAWSVEGGVGEQYF.

This clone appeared many times. The read ends 3 residues before the CDR3 terminus; that terminus is restored from the germline J gene. This rearrangement joins TRBV5-1 to TRBJ2-3; 9 bases match TRBD2. The CDR3 consists of 13 residues. Germline-derived CDR1 and CDR2 are SGHRS and YFSETQ. CDR3 DNA, as far as it was read: TGCGCCAGCAGCCGGACTAGCGAGGAGACG. Its translation: CASSRTSEET. The whole CDR3 sequence reads CASSRTSEETQYF. Looking up the rest from reference TRBV5-1 and TRBJ2-3 gives the full variable domain: KAGVTQTPRYLIKTRGQQVTLSCSPISGHRSVSWYQQTPGQGLQFLFEYFSETQRNKGNFPGRFSGRQFSNSRSEMNVSTLELGDSALYLCASSRTSEETQYFGPGTRLTVL.

This clone was recorded many times. The CDR3 goes on 3 residues after the read ends, and that part is filled in from the germline J gene. J is TRBJ1-1 and V is TRBV4-2; D is perhaps TRBD1 (5 bases). Germline V gene data show CDR1 as LGHNA and CDR2 as YNFKEQ. The V end lost 0 bases, the J end lost 4 bases, and 12 bases lay between the germline ends. This CDR3 has 15 amino acids. The CDR3 is CASSQEMAGSTEAFF. The covered CDR3 bases are TGTGCCAGCAGCCAAGAGATGGCAGGGAGCACTGAA.

This clone was found many times. The CDR3 extends 3 residues past the end of the read, so its final part is completed from the germline J gene. The rearrangement uses TRBV7-9 and TRBJ2-1; 8 nucleotides align to TRBD2. With V trimmed by 7 bases and J by 2 bases, 7 bases remained unmatched. The CDR3 is 15 amino acids. Per germline, CDR1 SEHNR and CDR2 FQNEAQ (reference sequence). Partial CDR3 DNA: TGTGCCAGCACTATCAGAGCGGGAGCCTACAATGAG. This sequence encodes CASTIRAGAYNE. The full CDR3 protein is CASTIRAGAYNEQFF.

This clone was detected ten times or more. Read data end 3 residues before the CDR3 end; the end is taken from the germline J gene. J is TRBJ2-2 and V is TRBV2; D might be TRBD1 (5 bases). This CDR3 has 12 residues. Germline CDR1 is SNHLY and CDR2 is FYNNEI. V lost 7 bases and J lost 8, with 11 bases in between. The CDR3 bases that were read are TGTGCCAGCACCCTTAGGACAGGGGAG. Its protein product is CASTLRTGE. The whole CDR3 reads CASTLRTGELFF. Full variable domain (remainder filled in from reference TRBV2 and TRBJ2-2): EPEVTQTPSHQVTQMGQEVILRCVPISNHLYFYWYRQILGQKVEFLVSFYNNEISEKSEIFDDQFSVERPDGSNFTLKIRSTKLEDSAMYFCASTLRTGELFFGEGSRLTVL.

This clone is medium-sized within its sample. The chain's CDR3 is CSARSSTGSTGELFF. The CDR3 bases that were read are TGCAGTGCTAGATCGTCGACAGGGAGCACCGGGGAG. This chain uses TRBV20-1 with TRBJ2-2, with TRBD1 identical over 7 bases. The read ends 3 residues early relative to the CDR3; the germline J gene fills the gap. CDR1 and CDR2 (germline): DFQATT, SNEGSKA (reference sequence). This CDR3 spans 15 amino acids. Trimming took 2 bases from V and 4 from J; bases not matched to a gene: 7.

To note about this clone: The read is 3 residues too short to cover the CDR3 end, so that end is filled in from the germline J gene. The chain recombines TRBV20-1 with TRBJ2-7; possibly TRBD1 for D (7 bases). Germline assignment: CDR1 DFQATT and CDR2 SNEGSKA (reference sequence). The V gene lost 5 bases and the J gene lost 6 bases, with 23 bases spanning the gap. CDR3 length equals 15 residues. The covered CDR3 bases are TGCAGTGCTCCCCGGCGGGGTCCAGGGGGAGGCGAG. Protein: CSAPRRGPGGGE. The full CDR3 is CSAPRRGPGGGEQYF.

This clone was observed many times. The CDR3 goes on 3 residues after the read ends, and that part is filled in from the germline J gene. The chain employs TRBV11-2 and TRBJ2-7; D perhaps matches TRBD1 (5 bases). V lost 6 bases and J 2 bases, leaving 8 bases between the germline ends. This CDR3 is 12 amino acids long. The V gene's germline CDR1 is SGHAT and CDR2 FQNNGV. The sequenced part of the CDR3 DNA is TGTGCCAGCAGGACAGAGACCTACGAG. Translating it yields CASRTETYE. In full, the CDR3 is CASRTETYEQYF.

This clone was counted many times. The read finishes 3 residues shy of the CDR3 end, and the germline J gene is used to complete it. The chain links TRBV10-3 to TRBJ2-2; maybe TRBD1 (5 bases). This CDR3 has 14 amino acids. Germline CDR1 and CDR2: ENHRY and SYGVKD. The part of the CDR3 DNA that was read is TGTGCCATCAGTGAAGGGGCTGGGGCCAACGTG. Protein: CAISEGAGANV. The full CDR3 protein reads CAISEGAGANVLFF.

This clone was recorded at least ten times. The read terminates 3 residues before the CDR3 end, so the remaining end is supplied by the germline J gene. The chain uses TRBV7-2 and TRBJ1-1, with 9 bases that match TRBD1. The CDR3 consists of 14 residues. The germline gives CDR1 SGHTA, CDR2 FQGNSA. V shed 5 bases and J 4 bases; nucleotides not matched to a gene: 5. CDR3 bases read: TGTGCCAGCAGCCTGGACAGGGGCGGCACTGAA. Protein sequence: CASSLDRGGTE. The entire CDR3 is CASSLDRGGTEAFF. Variable domain in full (rest from reference TRBV7-2 and TRBJ1-1): GAGVSQSPSNKVTEKGKDVELRCDPISGHTALYWYRQSLGQGLEFLIYFQGNSAPDKSGLPSDRFSAERTGGSVSTLTIQRTQQEDSAVYLCASSLDRGGTEAFFGQGTRLTVV.

Many counts were recorded for this clone. The observed sequence ends 3 residues before the CDR3 terminus, with the missing tail filled in from the germline J gene. The chain combines TRBV19 with TRBJ1-1; 8 bases are shared with TRBD1. Germline V gene data show CDR1 as LNHDA and CDR2 as SQIVND (reference sequence). This CDR3 has 15 amino acids. J lost 1 base, V lost 0 bases, and 1 base had no gene match. Here the CDR3 reads CASSIDGTGNTEAFF. The sequenced part of the CDR3 DNA is TGTGCCAGTAGTATAGATGGGACAGGGAACACTGAA.

This clone was observed at least ten times. The read terminates 3 residues ahead of where the CDR3 ends, so the germline J gene completes it. The V gene is TRBV2, the J gene TRBJ1-2; TRBD1 aligns across 8 bases. The CDR3 sequence is 14 residues long. Germline V gene sequence: CDR1 SNHLY, CDR2 FYNNEI. V lost 7 bases and J lost 4; bases outside the gene matches: 8. The sequenced CDR3 bases are TGTGCCAGCATTCAGGACAGGGTGATCTATGGC. Amino acid sequence: CASIQDRVIYG. The whole CDR3 protein reads CASIQDRVIYGYTF.

This clone appeared many times. With the read ending 3 residues before the CDR3 end, the germline J gene is used to fill in that end. The chain uses TRBV20-1 and TRBJ1-2; 8 bases map to TRBD1. CDR1 is DFQATT, CDR2 SNEGSKA, per germline (reference sequence). The CDR3 spans 15 residues. Trimming took 6 bases from V and 2 from J; bases not matched to a gene: 11. The DNA read from the CDR3 is TGCAGTGCCAACAGGGGGTTAAGGTCGAACTATGGC. Its protein product is CSANRGLRSNYG. The full CDR3 reads CSANRGLRSNYGYTF.

This clone showed up many times. The CDR3 end lies 3 residues beyond the end of the read and is filled in from the germline J gene. This sequence joins TRBV5-1 and TRBJ2-5; 9 bases agree with TRBD1. This CDR3 comprises 15 residues. CDR1 SGHRS and CDR2 YFSETQ come from the germline V gene. The V gene end was trimmed by 4 bases and the J gene end by 2 bases; junction bases not matched to a gene: 6. The CDR3 sequence: CASSLTGQGQETQYF. Partial CDR3 DNA: TGCGCCAGCAGCCTCACCGGACAGGGGCAAGAGACC. Complete variable domain (other parts from reference TRBV5-1 and TRBJ2-5): KAGVTQTPRYLIKTRGQQVTLSCSPISGHRSVSWYQQTPGQGLQFLFEYFSETQRNKGNFPGRFSGRQFSNSRSEMNVSTLELGDSALYLCASSLTGQGQETQYFGPGTRLLVL.

This clone was counted many times. The read falls 3 residues short of the CDR3 end, and the missing part is taken from the germline J gene. This chain links TRBV6-2 or TRBV6-3 with TRBJ1-5, with 7 nucleotides matching TRBD1. The V gene end was trimmed by 5 bases and the J gene end by 0 bases; junction bases not matched to a gene: 7. The germline V gene has CDR1 MNHEY and CDR2 SVGEGT. This CDR3 comprises 16 residues. The CDR3 DNA, read in part, is TGTGCCAGCAGTCGCTCCGGGACAGCTAGCAATCAGCCC. Protein: CASSRSGTASNQP. The CDR3 reads in full as CASSRSGTASNQPQHF.

By frequency in the sample, this clone is medium-sized (0.01 to 0.1%). The read halts 3 residues ahead of the CDR3 end, with the missing end drawn from the germline J gene. The chain uses TRBV5-1 and TRBJ2-4; 7 bases agree with TRBD1. The CDR3 has 13 amino acids. The V gene's germline CDR1 is SGHRS and CDR2 YFSETQ. V lost 1 base to trimming and J lost 5 bases; unmatched junction nucleotides: 0. The sequenced CDR3 bases are TGCGCCAGCAGCTTGACAGGGGAAAACATT. This sequence encodes CASSLTGENI. The whole CDR3 is CASSLTGENIQYF.

In this sample, this clone turned up a few times. The read falls 3 residues short of the CDR3 end, and the missing part is taken from the germline J gene. J is TRBJ1-2 and V is TRBV30; TRBD1 might be the D (5 bases). This CDR3 spans 17 amino acids. CDR1 and CDR2 (germline): GTSNPN, SVGIG (reference sequence). The CDR3: CAWSVRLAGKDTDTYTF. The DNA read from the CDR3 is TGTGCCTGGAGTGTACGACTAGCAGGGAAGGACACAGATACC. Variable domain in full (rest from reference TRBV30 and TRBJ1-2): SQTIHQWPATLVQPVGSPLSLECTVEGTSNPNLYWYRQAAGRGLQLLFYSVGIGQISSEVPQNLSASRPQDRQFILSSKKLLLSDSGFYLCAWSVRLAGKDTDTYTFGSGTRLTVV.

This clone was recorded at least ten times. Read coverage stops 3 residues before the CDR3 terminus; the germline J gene supplies the remainder. The chain couples TRBV20-1 to TRBJ2-1, with a tentative D call TRBD1 (6 bases). Trimming pared 4 bases from V and 9 bases from J, leaving 19 bases between. The germline gives CDR1 DFQATT, CDR2 SNEGSKA (reference sequence). The CDR3 covers 14 residues. The CDR3 reads CSATDDRPTGEQFF. CDR3 DNA (partial): TGCAGTGCTACTGACGACAGGCCTACCGGTGAG.

This clone was observed many times. One junction end disagrees with the germline gene, perhaps due to a read error. The read ends 3 residues before the CDR3 terminus; that terminus is restored from the germline J gene. The chain employs TRBV7-7 and TRBJ2-2; 7 nucleotides line up with TRBD2. Germline V gene lookup returns CDR1 SSHAT and CDR2 FNYEAQ (reference sequence). There are 15 residues in the CDR3. The CDR3 loop is CASSLERGGTGELFF. The part of the CDR3 DNA that was read is TGTGCTAGCAGCTTAGAGCGGGGTGGAACCGGGGAG.

This clone was counted at least ten times. From the germline J gene comes the end of the CDR3, since the read stops 3 residues before it. The rearrangement joins TRBV19 to TRBJ2-7; TRBD1 agrees at 7 bases. The CDR3 length is 13 residues. CDR1 LNHDA and CDR2 SQIVND come from the germline V gene (reference sequence). Unmatched junction bases numbered 10, after V lost 10 bases and J lost 4 bases. CDR3: CATRGYERYEQYF. The DNA read from the CDR3 is TGTGCCACCAGGGGGTATGAGAGATACGAG.

There are many counts of this clone. This CDR3 reads CASSPGRGFGTGELFF. CDR3 bases read: TGTGCCAGCTCACCAGGCAGGGGGTTTGGCACCGGGGAG. The gene calls are TRBV18 and TRBJ2-2; 7 bases are shared with TRBD1. The CDR3 end lies 3 residues beyond the end of the read and is filled in from the germline J gene. The CDR3 loop spans 16 amino acids. J was trimmed by 4 bases and V by 2 bases; bases with no gene match: 7. Germline V CDR1 and CDR2: KGHSH, LQKENI.

Many counts were recorded for this clone. The observed sequence ends 3 residues before the CDR3 terminus, with the missing tail filled in from the germline J gene. The genes are TRBV2 and TRBJ2-5, with TRBD2 matching 9 bases. Germline CDR1 reads SNHLY; CDR2 reads FYNNEI. The CDR3 is 14 amino acids. Trimming at V came to 1 base and at J to 4 bases, leaving 1 base not matched to a gene. The CDR3 bases that were read are TGTGCCAGCAGTGAAGGACTAGCGGTAGAGACC. It specifies CASSEGLAVET. The full CDR3 protein reads CASSEGLAVETQYF.

In this sample, this clone turned up many times. The read terminates 3 residues ahead of where the CDR3 ends, so the germline J gene completes it. V and J are TRBV5-4 and TRBJ2-7; D may correspond to TRBD1 or TRBD2 (6 bases each). Trimming stripped 3 bases from V and 4 bases from J, with 20 bases between. CDR1 SGHNT and CDR2 YYREEE come from the germline V gene (reference sequence). The CDR3 spans 16 residues. The CDR3: CASSYPQGGGHYEQYF. The part of the CDR3 DNA that was read is TGTGCCAGCAGCTACCCACAAGGGGGAGGACATTACGAG.

This clone occurred many times. From the germline J gene comes the end of the CDR3, since the read stops 3 residues before it. The chain couples TRBV20-1 to TRBJ2-2, with a possible D match to TRBD1 (6 bases). The V end lost 6 bases, the J end lost 7 bases, and 18 bases lay between the germline ends. The length of the CDR3 is 14 residues. The germline V gene encodes CDR1 DFQATT and CDR2 SNEGSKA (reference sequence). The sequenced CDR3 bases are TGCAGTGCCCCGCTAGGGGGAACTAACGGGGAG. This codes for CSAPLGGTNGE. The whole CDR3 sequence is CSAPLGGTNGELFF.

In its sample, this clone was seen many times. Read coverage stops 3 residues before the CDR3 terminus; the germline J gene supplies the remainder. J is TRBJ1-3 and V is TRBV6-1, with TRBD1 matching over 7 bases. The CDR3 loop spans 14 amino acids. The trim removed 4 bases at V and 4 bases at J, leaving 4 bases unmatched. Germline lookup yields CDR1 MNHNS and CDR2 SASEGT. The part of the CDR3 DNA that was read is TGTGCCAGCAGTGCGGGGGACAGAGGAAACACC. This gives the protein CASSAGDRGNT. The whole CDR3 region reads CASSAGDRGNTIYF.